A single sample is the source of the 15 T cell receptor beta chains below, sequenced in a study of vaccination effects on CD4 cells after COVID-19. Here immunoSEQ multiplex PCR was the method, and the copy in TCRdb shows in-frame clones only, minus some. The data hold under 40,000 clones, with approximately 75% observed a single time. Antigens for these TCRs are unknown. ViraFEST assay sequencing came after antigen-specific CD4+ T cells were expanded with viral peptide pools. CD4+ T cells were isolated after roughly nine days of culture. BNT162b2 vaccine or mRNA-1273 vaccine was given to participants in two doses. This specimen was CD4+ T cells from PBMCs cultured with HCoV-229E spike peptides, taken after COVID-19 vaccination. These receptors came from a human donor who received a COVID-19 vaccine.

The chain has TRBV28 and TRBJ1-3; D call uncertain. CDR3 size: 14 residues. Trimming stripped 6 bases from V and 0 bases from J, with 9 bases between. Per germline, CDR1 MDHEN and CDR2 SYDVKM. The CDR3 DNA reads TGTGCCAGCAGGCCACAGAGCTCTGGAAACACCATATATTTT. It yields the protein CASRPQSSGNTIYF.

The CDR3 DNA sequence: TGTGCCACCAGAACTTCGTGGAAGGACAATGAGCAGTTCTTC. The encoded protein is CATRTSWKDNEQFF. The chain has TRBV24-1 and TRBJ2-1; D remains unclear. The V gene's germline CDR1 is KGHDR and CDR2 SFDVKD. The CDR3 totals 14 residues. V lost 7 bases and J lost 5, with 14 bases in between.

This clone came up once. The V call is TRBV6-2 or TRBV6-3, the J call TRBJ2-5; D remains unclear. CDR3 length: 13 residues. CDR1 MNHEY and CDR2 SVGEGT come from the germline V gene. V shed 1 base and J shed 5 bases, with 8 bases lying between them. CDR3 protein: CASSYYRAETQYF. The DNA for the CDR3 is TGTGCCAGCAGTTACTATAGGGCGGAGACCCAGTACTTC.

V is TRBV6-5 and J is TRBJ1-3; 10 bases map to TRBD1. This CDR3 is 14 amino acids long. J was trimmed by 8 bases and V by 4 bases; bases with no gene match: 5. Germline CDR1 is MNHEY and CDR2 is SVGAGI. In nucleotides, the CDR3 is TGTGCCAGCAGTTCCCGGGACAGGGGTTACACCATATATTTT. This translates into CASSSRDRGYTIYF.

J is TRBJ2-3 and V is TRBV20-1; unclear D gene. CDR1 DFQATT and CDR2 SNEGSKA come from the germline V gene (reference sequence). The V end lost 7 bases, the J end lost 4 bases, and 9 bases lay between the germline ends. This CDR3 has 11 residues. The CDR3 protein is CSGDFADTQYF. CDR3 DNA: TGCAGTGGAGATTTCGCAGATACGCAGTATTTT.

This clone showed up just a few times. V and J are TRBV7-9 and TRBJ2-3; D is uncertain. CDR1 is SEHNR and CDR2 is FQNEAQ in the germline V gene (reference sequence). This CDR3 is 14 amino acids long. The V end was cut by 0 bases, the J end by 3 bases, with 7 bases between. The CDR3 region has the DNA TGTGCCAGCAGCTTAGCGGTCTCTACAGATACGCAGTATTTT. Its protein product is CASSLAVSTDTQYF.

The genes are TRBV10-3 and TRBJ2-5; D not resolved. V was shortened by 3 bases and J by 5 bases, with 10 bases between the two germline ends. The CDR3 contains 13 residues. Germline CDR1 is ENHRY and CDR2 is SYGVKD. The CDR3 protein is CAISERADETQYF. The CDR3 DNA is TGTGCCATCAGTGAAAGGGCAGATGAGACCCAGTACTTC.

Details on this clone: Other DNA sequences in the same sample also yield this CDR3. The V call is TRBV15, the J call TRBJ2-5; D unresolved. Per germline, CDR1 LNHNV and CDR2 YYDKDF (reference sequence). V dropped 0 bases and J dropped 4 bases, with 3 bases sitting between them. The CDR3 has 12 amino acids. The CDR3 DNA reads TGTGCCACCAGCAGAGATATAGAGACCCAGTACTTC. It is translated as CATSRDIETQYF.

As DNA, the CDR3 is TGTGCCAGCTCACCGGGGAACAGGGCCTCCTACGAGCAGTACTTC. It codes for CASSPGNRASYEQYF. The chain links TRBV18 to TRBJ2-7; D possibly corresponds to TRBD1 (6 bases). The CDR3 is 15 residues long. CDR1 and CDR2 from the germline V gene are KGHSH and LQKENI. V lost 3 bases to trimming and J lost 0 bases, with 12 bases between them.

The gene calls are TRBV18 and TRBJ2-7; no definite D call. The V and J ends lost 3 bases and 6 bases respectively, with 9 bases between them. The CDR3 runs to 12 residues. Germline CDR1 reads KGHSH; CDR2 reads LQKENI. The DNA of the CDR3 is TGTGCCAGCTCACCTAAAGGGTCCGAGCAGTACTTC. This gives the protein CASSPKGSEQYF.

V usage is TRBV5-1 and J usage is TRBJ2-7; TRBD1 matches at 9 bases. The length of the CDR3 is 13 residues. Unmatched junction bases numbered 4, after V lost 4 bases and J lost 5 bases. Germline V lookup: CDR1 SGHRS, CDR2 YFSETQ. In DNA, the CDR3 is TGCGCCAGCAGCGGACGACAGGGGGACGAGCAGTACTTC. It codes for CASSGRQGDEQYF.

The J gene is TRBJ2-3, the V gene TRBV6-4; 11 bases agree with TRBD2. This CDR3 has 14 residues. V shed 4 bases, J shed 3 bases, and the junction held 0 bases outside the gene matches. Germline V lookup: CDR1 MRHNA, CDR2 SNTAGT. Here the CDR3 reads CASSGTSGTDTQYF. CDR3 nucleotides: TGTGCCAGCAGTGGGACTAGCGGGACAGATACGCAGTATTTT.

The chain combines TRBV27 with TRBJ1-1, with TRBD1 matching 8 bases. The ends lost 8 bases at V and 13 bases at J; junction bases unmatched: 15. Germline V CDR1 and CDR2: MNHEY, SMNVEV (reference sequence). The CDR3 is made up of 13 amino acids. In DNA form, the CDR3 reads TGTGCCAGCGGCAAAAACCGACAGGGGCCGGGTTTCTTT. Translating gives CASGKNRQGPGFF.

This rearrangement joins TRBV18 to TRBJ2-1; 8 nucleotides agree with TRBD2. Trimming at V came to 1 base and at J to 3 bases, leaving 11 bases not matched to a gene. The germline V gene encodes CDR1 KGHSH and CDR2 LQKENI. The CDR3 length is 18 residues. The CDR3 DNA is TGTGCCAGCTCACCACGGTCAGCGGGGGCCCTGAGCTACAATGAGCAGTTCTTC. It encodes CASSPRSAGALSYNEQFF.

V gene TRBV12-3 or TRBV12-4 combines with J gene TRBJ2-5; perhaps TRBD1 as D (6 bases). Trimming removed 3 bases at V and 4 bases at J, with 9 bases between. The length of the CDR3 is 13 residues. CDR3 nucleotides: TGTGCCAGCAGTTTCAGGGGTGGAGAGACCCAGTACTTC. Its translation is CASSFRGGETQYF.